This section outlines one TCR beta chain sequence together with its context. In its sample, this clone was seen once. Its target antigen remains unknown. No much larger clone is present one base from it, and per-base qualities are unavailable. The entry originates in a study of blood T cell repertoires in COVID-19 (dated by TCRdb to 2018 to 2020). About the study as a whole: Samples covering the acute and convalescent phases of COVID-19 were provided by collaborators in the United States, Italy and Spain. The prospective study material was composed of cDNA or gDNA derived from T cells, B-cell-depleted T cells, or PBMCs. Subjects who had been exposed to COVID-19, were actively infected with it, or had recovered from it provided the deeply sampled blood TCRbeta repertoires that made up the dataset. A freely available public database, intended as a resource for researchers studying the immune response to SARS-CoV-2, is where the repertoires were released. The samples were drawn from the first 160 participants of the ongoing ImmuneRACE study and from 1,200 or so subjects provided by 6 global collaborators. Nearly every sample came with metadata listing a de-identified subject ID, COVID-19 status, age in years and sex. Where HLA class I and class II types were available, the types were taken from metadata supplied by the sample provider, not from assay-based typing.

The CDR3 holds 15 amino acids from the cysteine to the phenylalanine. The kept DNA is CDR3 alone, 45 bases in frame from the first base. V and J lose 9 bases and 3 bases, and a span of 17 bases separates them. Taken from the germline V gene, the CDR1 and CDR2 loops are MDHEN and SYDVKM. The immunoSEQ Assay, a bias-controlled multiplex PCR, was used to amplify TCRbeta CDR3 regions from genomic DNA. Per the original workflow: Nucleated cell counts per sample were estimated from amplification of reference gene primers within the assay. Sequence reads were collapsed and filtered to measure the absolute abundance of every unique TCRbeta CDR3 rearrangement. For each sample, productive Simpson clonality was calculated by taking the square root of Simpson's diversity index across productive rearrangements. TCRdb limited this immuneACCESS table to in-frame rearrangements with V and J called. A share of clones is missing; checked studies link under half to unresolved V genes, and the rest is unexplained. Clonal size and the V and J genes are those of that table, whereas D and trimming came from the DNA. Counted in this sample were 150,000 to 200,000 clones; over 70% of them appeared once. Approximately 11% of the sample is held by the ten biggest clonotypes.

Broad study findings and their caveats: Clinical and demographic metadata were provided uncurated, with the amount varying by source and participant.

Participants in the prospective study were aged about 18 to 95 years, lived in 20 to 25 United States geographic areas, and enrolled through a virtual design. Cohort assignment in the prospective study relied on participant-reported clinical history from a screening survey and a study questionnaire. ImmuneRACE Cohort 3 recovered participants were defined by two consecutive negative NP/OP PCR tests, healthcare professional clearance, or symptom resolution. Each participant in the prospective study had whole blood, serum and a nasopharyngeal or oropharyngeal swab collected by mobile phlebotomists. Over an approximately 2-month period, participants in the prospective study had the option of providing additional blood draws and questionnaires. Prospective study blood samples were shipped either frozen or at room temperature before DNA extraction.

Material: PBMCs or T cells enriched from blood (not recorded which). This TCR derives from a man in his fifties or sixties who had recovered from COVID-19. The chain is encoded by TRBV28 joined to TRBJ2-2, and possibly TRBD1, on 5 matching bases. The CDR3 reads CASKPAGIDTGELFF. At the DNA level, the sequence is TGTGCCAGTAAACCAGCAGGGATAGACACCGGGGAGCTGTTTTTT.